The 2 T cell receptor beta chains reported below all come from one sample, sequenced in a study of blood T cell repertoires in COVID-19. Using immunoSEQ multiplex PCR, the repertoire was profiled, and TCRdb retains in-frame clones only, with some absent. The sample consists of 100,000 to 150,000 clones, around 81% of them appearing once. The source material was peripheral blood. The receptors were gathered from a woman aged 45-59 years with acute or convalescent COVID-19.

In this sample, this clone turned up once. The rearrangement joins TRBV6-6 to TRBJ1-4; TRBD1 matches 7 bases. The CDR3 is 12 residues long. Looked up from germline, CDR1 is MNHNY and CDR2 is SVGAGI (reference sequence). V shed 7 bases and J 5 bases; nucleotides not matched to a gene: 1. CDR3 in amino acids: CASTRGNEKLFF. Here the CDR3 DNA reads TGTGCCAGCACCAGGGGGAATGAAAAACTGTTTTTT.

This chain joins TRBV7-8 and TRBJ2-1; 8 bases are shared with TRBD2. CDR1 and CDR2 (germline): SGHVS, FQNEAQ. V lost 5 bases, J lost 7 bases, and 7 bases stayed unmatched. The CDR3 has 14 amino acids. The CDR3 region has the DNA TGTGCCAGCAGCCAACTGGGACTAGGGAATGAGCAGTTCTTC. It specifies CASSQLGLGNEQFF.